The next 28 T cell receptor beta chains were all read from a single sample in a study of identical twins. TCRdb reprocessed the 5' RACE reads with MiXCR, giving one entry per CDR3 protein. This table holds approximately 500,000 distinct CDR3 sequences, 20% to 30% found once. The sample was also linked to a second study, of T cells expressing NK-cell markers.

What was sequenced was CD4+ T cells sorted from blood. These receptors originate from a woman aged 18 to 35 in good health.

In this sample, this clonotype turned up a few times. CDR3 DNA sequence: TGTGCCATCAGCTCGCTAGCGGGAGAGGGGGACATTCAGTACTTC. The encoded protein is CAISSLAGEGDIQYF. The rearrangement uses TRBV10-3 and TRBJ2-4; 10 nucleotides match TRBD2. This CDR3 comprises 15 residues. J gave up 8 bases and V 6 bases, and 10 bases lay outside the gene matches. CDR1 and CDR2 from the germline V gene are ENHRY and SYGVKD.

This chain connects TRBV24-1 to TRBJ2-1; D unresolved. The CDR3 sequence is 14 residues long. Germline assignment: CDR1 KGHDR and CDR2 SFDVKD. Trimming took off 7 bases at V and 6 bases at J, with 15 bases between the two ends. The CDR3 sequence: CATRGFRWFNEQFF. The CDR3 DNA reads TGTGCCACCAGGGGGTTCCGGTGGTTCAATGAGCAGTTCTTC.

The chain links TRBV7-9 to TRBJ1-4; TRBD1 might be the D (5 bases). The germline V and J ends were trimmed by 3 bases and 4 bases, with 15 bases remaining between them. This CDR3 is 16 amino acids long. Germline V gene lookup returns CDR1 SEHNR and CDR2 FQNEAQ (reference sequence). The CDR3 reads CASSFTPWGLNEKLFF. Here the CDR3 DNA reads TGTGCCAGCAGCTTCACGCCGTGGGGCCTTAATGAAAAACTGTTTTTT.

This chain's CDR3 is CASSLATTYEQYF. The CDR3 coding sequence is TGCGCCAGCAGCTTGGCGACAACCTACGAGCAGTACTTC. The V call is TRBV5-1, the J call TRBJ2-7; D remains ambiguous. Trimming left V 0 bases short and J 2 bases short, with 6 bases between. The CDR3 spans 13 residues. Germline CDR1 is SGHRS and CDR2 is YFSETQ.

The gene calls are TRBV20-1 and TRBJ2-1; a weak D match, TRBD2 (5 bases). The CDR3 has 13 amino acids. V lost 6 bases and J lost 0, with 9 bases in between. Germline CDR1 is DFQATT and CDR2 is SNEGSKA (reference sequence). The CDR3 nucleotides read TGCAGTGCAAGGAGGAGCTCCTACAATGAGCAGTTCTTC. It specifies CSARRSSYNEQFF.

This clonotype was found a few times. The chain uses TRBV25-1 and TRBJ2-1; 7 nucleotides agree with TRBD1. The CDR3 sequence is 13 residues long. With 5 bases clipped from V and 6 bases from J, the junction kept 4 bases outside the gene matches. The germline gives CDR1 MGHDK, CDR2 SYGVNS. The CDR3 loop is CASSFAGGNEQFF. In DNA, the CDR3 is TGTGCCAGCAGTTTCGCAGGGGGCAATGAGCAGTTCTTC.

The chain recombines TRBV20-1 with TRBJ2-1, with a possible D match to TRBD1 (5 bases). CDR1 and CDR2 from the germline V gene are DFQATT and SNEGSKA (reference sequence). The CDR3 is made up of 16 amino acids. V dropped 6 bases and J dropped 4 bases, with 22 bases sitting between them. The CDR3, as DNA: TGCAGTGCCATCCAAATGGGGCGGAGTTTTTACAATGAGCAGTTCTTC. Protein: CSAIQMGRSFYNEQFF.

This clonotype showed up just a few times. The CDR3: CASSLSLAGVGDTQYF. The CDR3 nucleotides are TGCGCCAGCAGCTTGAGCCTAGCGGGAGTAGGAGATACGCAGTATTTT. The V and J genes are TRBV5-1 and TRBJ2-3; 10 bases match TRBD2. V was pared by 1 base and J by 5 bases, with 7 bases of the junction left unmatched. This CDR3 has 16 amino acids. CDR1 and CDR2 from the germline V gene are SGHRS and YFSETQ.

The chain's CDR3 is CASSPSRYTSYEQYF. The CDR3 region has the DNA TGTGCCAGCAGCCCCAGCCGGTACACTTCCTACGAGCAGTACTTC. The chain joins TRBV7-3 to TRBJ2-7; unclear D gene. The germline V gene has CDR1 SGHTA and CDR2 FQGTGA. The V and J ends lost 5 bases and 1 base respectively, with 15 bases between them. The CDR3 covers 15 residues.

This clonotype was found a few times. The V gene is TRBV5-5, the J gene TRBJ1-1; no definite D call. Trimming took off 2 bases at V and 2 bases at J, with 4 bases between the two ends. The CDR3 extends over 12 amino acids. In germline, CDR1 is SGHKS, CDR2 YYEKEE (reference sequence). The CDR3 protein is CASSFDNTEAFF. The CDR3 DNA is TGTGCCAGCAGCTTTGATAACACTGAAGCTTTCTTT.

This chain connects TRBV9 to TRBJ2-1; D is perhaps TRBD2 (5 bases). The CDR3 spans 15 residues. V dropped 3 bases and J dropped 2 bases, with 12 bases sitting between them. CDR1 SGDLS and CDR2 YYNGEE come from the germline V gene. The CDR3 DNA sequence: TGTGCCAGCAGCGACGTCGGGGAGACCTACAATGAGCAGTTCTTC. Translated, it gives CASSDVGETYNEQFF.

The chain links TRBV10-3 to TRBJ2-7; 12 nucleotides agree with TRBD1. Trimming cost V 2 bases and J 6 bases; bases outside gene matches: 5. The CDR3 runs 15 residues. Germline assignment: CDR1 ENHRY and CDR2 SYGVKD. The CDR3 loop is CAISEPGQGAFEQYF. The CDR3 nucleotides are TGTGCCATCAGTGAGCCGGGACAGGGGGCTTTCGAGCAGTACTTC.

The genes are TRBV20-1 and TRBJ2-3; D perhaps matches TRBD2 (6 bases). V lost 7 bases, J lost 5 bases, and 16 bases lay in between. Germline V gives CDR1 DFQATT, CDR2 SNEGSKA (reference sequence). The CDR3 runs 13 residues. The CDR3 sequence: CSGRRRGGDTQYF. The CDR3 region has the DNA TGCAGTGGCAGGAGACGGGGAGGAGATACGCAGTATTTT.

This clonotype has more than one count but fewer than ten. The chain is built from TRBV11-2 and TRBJ2-1, with 13 nucleotides matching TRBD2. The CDR3 is made up of 15 amino acids. In germline, CDR1 is SGHAT, CDR2 FQNNGV. V lost 4 bases and J lost 7; bases outside the gene matches: 4. The CDR3 DNA sequence: TGTGCCAGCAGCTGGACTAGCGGGAGCGATAATGAGCAGTTCTTC. It codes for CASSWTSGSDNEQFF. Variable domain in full (rest from reference TRBV11-2 and TRBJ2-1): EAGVAQSPRYKIIEKRQSVAFWCNPISGHATLYWYQQILGQGPKLLIQFQNNGVVDDSQLPKDRFSAERLKGVDSTLKIQPAKLEDSAVYLCASSWTSGSDNEQFFGPGTRLTVL.

This clonotype turned up a few times. The chain has TRBV6-5 and TRBJ1-3; D is perhaps TRBD1 (5 bases). V gave up 2 bases and J gave up 8 bases, with 16 bases separating them. The germline gives CDR1 MNHEY, CDR2 SVGAGI. CDR3 length: 15 amino acids. The CDR3 DNA sequence: TGTGCCAGCAGTTACCCCAGTACCTTGGGGGACACCATATATTTT. Its protein product is CASSYPSTLGDTIYF.

This chain links TRBV25-1 with TRBJ2-7; D may be TRBD2 (7 bases). This CDR3 spans 13 amino acids. Trimming cost V 5 bases and J 5 bases, with 13 bases left between them. Germline V CDR1 and CDR2: MGHDK, SYGVNS. CDR3 in amino acids: CASSRGGSHEQYF. The CDR3 nucleotides read TGTGCCAGCAGTAGGGGGGGGAGCCACGAGCAGTACTTC.

V is TRBV9 and J is TRBJ2-5; 13 positions agree with TRBD2. The CDR3 spans 16 residues. In germline, CDR1 is SGDLS, CDR2 YYNGEE. The J segment lost 5 bases and the V segment lost 0 bases, leaving 4 bases of the junction unmatched. The CDR3 nucleotides are TGTGCCAGCAGCGTAGGGACTAGCGGGAGACAGGAGACCCAGTACTTC. Its translation: CASSVGTSGRQETQYF.

A single count supports this clonotype. V gene TRBV5-6 combines with J gene TRBJ2-5, with D unclear. Germline V gene data show CDR1 as SGHDT and CDR2 as YYEEEE. This CDR3 comprises 15 residues. The ends were cut back, 4 bases at V and 2 bases at J, with 15 bases in the middle. DNA for the CDR3: TGTGCCAGCAGCCTACAATGGCGTCGGCAAGAGACCCAGTACTTC. Its translation: CASSLQWRRQETQYF.

The chain combines TRBV12-3 or TRBV12-4 with TRBJ2-7; the D call may be TRBD1 or TRBD2 (5 bases each). The V end lost 7 bases, the J end lost 5 bases, and 15 bases lay between the germline ends. The CDR3 totals 13 residues. CDR3 protein: CASKIEGLHEQYF. The CDR3 region has the DNA TGTGCCAGCAAAATTGAGGGGCTCCACGAGCAGTACTTC.

This chain connects TRBV5-1 to TRBJ1-1, with 8 bases fitting TRBD1. The CDR3 spans 14 residues. Germline V gene data show CDR1 as SGHRS and CDR2 as YFSETQ. Trimming took 4 bases from V and 4 from J; bases not matched to a gene: 6. CDR3 coding DNA: TGCGCCAGCAGCCCACAGGGGGACGGCACTGAAGCTTTCTTT. Translating it yields CASSPQGDGTEAFF.

The V gene is TRBV20-1, the J gene TRBJ2-3; the match to TRBD1 covers 9 bases. Germline V gene lookup returns CDR1 DFQATT and CDR2 SNEGSKA (reference sequence). The CDR3 consists of 13 residues. The trim removed 3 bases at V and 8 bases at J, leaving 6 bases unmatched. CDR3 bases: TGCAGTGCTAGCCGGGACAGGGAGGGTACGCAGTATTTT. As protein: CSASRDREGTQYF.

Regarding this clonotype: A much more abundant neighbour one base away suggests this may be a read error. The chain links TRBV3-1 to TRBJ1-1; D is unclear. The CDR3 is 12 amino acids. Germline V gives CDR1 LGHDT, CDR2 YNNKEL (reference sequence). The CDR3 coding sequence is TGTGCCAGCGGCCAAGTCGGCTGGGGAGCTTTCTTT. Translation gives CASGQVGWGAFF.

J is TRBJ2-2 and V is TRBV4-2; maybe TRBD1 (6 bases). Trimming took off 1 base at V and 1 base at J, with 7 bases between the two ends. The CDR3 is 15 residues long. From germline, CDR1 is LGHNA and CDR2 YNFKEQ. The CDR3 DNA sequence: TGTGCCAGCAGCCAAGCGGGACAGAACACCGGGGAGCTGTTTTTT. The encoded protein is CASSQAGQNTGELFF.

The chain links TRBV20-1 to TRBJ2-3; D may be TRBD1 (6 bases). Germline values: CDR1 DFQATT, CDR2 SNEGSKA (reference sequence). This CDR3 region has 13 residues. V was clipped by 4 bases and J by 9 bases, with 17 bases between them. CDR3 nucleotide sequence: TGCAGTGCTACCGACGAGACAGGAGTCACGCAGTATTTT. The encoded protein is CSATDETGVTQYF.

The chain carries TRBV14 and TRBJ2-2, with D tentatively TRBD1 (6 bases). V was clipped by 6 bases and J by 10 bases, with 15 bases between them. The length of the CDR3 is 13 residues. Germline CDR1 and CDR2: SGHDN and FVKESK. The CDR3 is CASSDRLRSELFF. CDR3 coding DNA: TGTGCCAGCAGTGACAGGCTCCGCTCGGAGCTGTTTTTT.

The chain couples TRBV10-3 to TRBJ2-1, with 13 bases fitting TRBD2. CDR1 is ENHRY and CDR2 is SYGVKD in the germline V gene. CDR3 size: 16 residues. Trimming took 2 bases from V and 7 from J; bases not matched to a gene: 5. CDR3 residues: CAISETSGGAKNEQFF. For the CDR3, the DNA is TGTGCCATCAGTGAGACTAGCGGGGGGGCTAAGAATGAGCAGTTCTTC.

This chain links TRBV2 with TRBJ2-2; no definite D call. Trimming removed 6 bases from V and 8 bases from J, with 10 bases in between. CDR1 and CDR2 (germline): SNHLY, FYNNEI. The CDR3 sequence is 12 residues long. The chain's CDR3 is CASSRRVGELFF. CDR3 nucleotide sequence: TGTGCCAGCAGCCGACGGGTGGGGGAGCTGTTTTTT.

This chain joins TRBV6-2 or TRBV6-3 and TRBJ2-6; no clear D gene. The CDR3 has 15 residues. V was trimmed by 4 bases and J by 0 bases, leaving 7 bases between them. CDR1 and CDR2 (germline): MNHEY, SVGEGT. As DNA, the CDR3 is TGTGCCAGCAGTTCTCTGGGCTCTGGGGCCAACGTCCTGACTTTC. It translates to CASSSLGSGANVLTF.